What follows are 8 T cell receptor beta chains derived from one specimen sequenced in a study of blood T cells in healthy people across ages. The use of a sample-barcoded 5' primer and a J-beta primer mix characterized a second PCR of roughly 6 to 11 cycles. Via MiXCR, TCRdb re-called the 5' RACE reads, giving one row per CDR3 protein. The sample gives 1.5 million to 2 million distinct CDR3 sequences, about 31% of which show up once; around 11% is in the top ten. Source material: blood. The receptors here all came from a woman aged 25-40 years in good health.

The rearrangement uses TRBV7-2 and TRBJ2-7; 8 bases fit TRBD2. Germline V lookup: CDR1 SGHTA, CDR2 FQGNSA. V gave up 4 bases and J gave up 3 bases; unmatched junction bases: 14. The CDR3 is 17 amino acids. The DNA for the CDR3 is TGTGCCAGCAGCTCTCCGGGGGTAGCGGGGCCCATCTACGAGCAGTACTTC. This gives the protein CASSSPGVAGPIYEQYF.

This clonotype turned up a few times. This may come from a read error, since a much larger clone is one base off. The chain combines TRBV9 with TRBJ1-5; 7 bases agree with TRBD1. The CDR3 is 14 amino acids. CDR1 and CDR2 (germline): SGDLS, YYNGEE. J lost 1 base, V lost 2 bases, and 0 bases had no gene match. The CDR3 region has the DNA TGTGCCAGCAGCGTGGGACAGAGCAATCAGCCCCAGCATTTT. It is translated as CASSVGQSNQPQHF.

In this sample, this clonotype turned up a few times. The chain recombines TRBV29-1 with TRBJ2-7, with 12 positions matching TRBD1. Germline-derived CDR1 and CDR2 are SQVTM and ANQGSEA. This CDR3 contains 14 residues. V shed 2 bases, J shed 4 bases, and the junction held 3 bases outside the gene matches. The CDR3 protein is CSVEPGQGAYEQYF. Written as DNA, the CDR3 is TGCAGCGTTGAACCGGGACAGGGGGCGTACGAGCAGTACTTC.

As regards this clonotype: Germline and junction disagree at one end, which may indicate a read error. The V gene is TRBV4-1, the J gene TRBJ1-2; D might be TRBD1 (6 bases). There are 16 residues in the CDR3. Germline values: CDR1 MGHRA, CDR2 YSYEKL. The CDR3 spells CASSQDRETGNYGHTF. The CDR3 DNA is TGCGCCAGCAGCCAAGATAGGGAAACAGGGAACTATGGCCACACCTTC.

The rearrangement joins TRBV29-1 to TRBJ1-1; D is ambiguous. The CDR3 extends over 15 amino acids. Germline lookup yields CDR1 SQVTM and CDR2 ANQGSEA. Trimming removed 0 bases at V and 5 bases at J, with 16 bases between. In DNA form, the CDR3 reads TGCAGCGTTGAAGAAGGCGGAGGGAGGAGAACTGAAGCTTTCTTT. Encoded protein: CSVEEGGGRRTEAFF.

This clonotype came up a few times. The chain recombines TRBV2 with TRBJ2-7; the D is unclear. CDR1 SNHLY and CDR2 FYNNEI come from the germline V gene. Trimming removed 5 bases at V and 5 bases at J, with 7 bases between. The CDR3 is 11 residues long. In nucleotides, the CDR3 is TGTGCCAGCAGTTACAAGAACGAGCAGTACTTC. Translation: CASSYKNEQYF.

The CDR3: CASSQDLGRGVPLNEQFF. The CDR3 nucleotides are TGTGCCAGCAGCCAAGATCTAGGACGGGGGGTCCCCCTGAATGAGCAGTTCTTC. V is TRBV3-1 and J is TRBJ2-1; 7 nucleotides line up with TRBD2. Germline-derived CDR1 and CDR2 are LGHDT and YNNKEL (reference sequence). V shed 0 bases, J shed 7 bases, and the junction held 15 bases outside the gene matches. The CDR3 extends over 18 amino acids.

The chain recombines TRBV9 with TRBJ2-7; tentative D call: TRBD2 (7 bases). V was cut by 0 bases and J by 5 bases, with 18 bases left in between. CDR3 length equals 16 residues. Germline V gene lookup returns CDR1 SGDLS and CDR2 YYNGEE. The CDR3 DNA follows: TGTGCCAGCAGCGTAGAGGGGGGGAGAGGGAACGACGAGCAGTACTTC. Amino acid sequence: CASSVEGGRGNDEQYF. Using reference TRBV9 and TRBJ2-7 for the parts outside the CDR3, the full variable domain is DSGVTQTPKHLITATGQRVTLRCSPRSGDLSVYWYQQSLDQGLQFLIQYYNGEERAKGNILERFSAQQFPDLHSELNLSSLELGDSALYFCASSVEGGRGNDEQYFGPGTRLTVT.